These T cell receptor beta chains were read from a single sample in a study of blood T cells in healthy people across ages. TCRdb re-called the 5' RACE reads with MiXCR, one entry per CDR3 protein. The sample carries roughly 830,000 distinct CDR3 sequences, approximately 65% recorded once. Sequencing used blood. These receptors all stem from a man aged 25-45 years in good health. Both conserved end residues are part of each CDR3. The D gene is left open where the match is weak. Clone size appears in some rows only: once, few, many, or a class for an expanded clone.

v_gene	d_gene	j_gene	abundance	CDR3nt	CDR3aa
TRBV11-1	.	TRBJ1-1	few	TGTGCCAGCAGCCCCCGGGACACTGAAGCTTTCTTT	CASSPRDTEAFF
TRBV12-3/TRBV12-4	.	TRBJ1-1	many	TGTGCCAGCAGTACGACCGGGGCCAGGAACACTGAAGCTTTCTTT	CASSTTGARNTEAFF
TRBV15	TRBD1	TRBJ2-7	.	TGTGCCACCAGTACCGGGACAGGGCGCTACGAGCAGTACTTC	CATSTGTGRYEQYF
TRBV20-1	TRBD1	TRBJ1-5	.	TGCAGTGCAACGGGACAGCCGCAATCAGGCCCCCAGCATTTT	CSATGQPQSGPQHF
TRBV7-2	TRBD1	TRBJ1-2	.	TGTGCCAGCAGCTTAGCGACAGGGAGAGCTAACTATGGCTACACCTTC	CASSLATGRANYGYTF
TRBV20-1	.	TRBJ1-5	.	TGCAGTGCTAGAGATAGCCGGACAGCCGACTTTAATCAGCCCCAGCATTTT	CSARDSRTADFNQPQHF
TRBV4-3	.	TRBJ1-5	.	TGCGCCAGCAGCCACCTGCCGGGAAGCAATCAGCCCCAGCATTTT	CASSHLPGSNQPQHF
TRBV20-1	.	TRBJ2-1	.	TGCAGTGCTAGAACCGCCTTTTACGCGGAGACCCAGTTCTTC	CSARTAFYAETQFF
TRBV6-5	.	TRBJ1-2	few	TGTGCCAGCAGTTACGACGGCAGGGAGGGTTATGGCTACACCTTC	CASSYDGREGYGYTF
TRBV15	TRBD1	TRBJ1-5	many	TGTGCCACCAGCAGAGGGACAGGGGTCGACAATCAGCCCCAGCATTTT	CATSRGTGVDNQPQHF
TRBV14	TRBD2	TRBJ2-1	.	TGTGCCAGCAGCCAAGCAGCGGGGGGGAGGGTACTCAATGAGCAGTTCTTC	CASSQAAGGRVLNEQFF
TRBV6-4	.	TRBJ1-1	.	TGTGCCAGCAGTGGAACCGAGGGGAGTAAGAACACTGAAGCTTTCTTT	CASSGTEGSKNTEAFF
TRBV5-6	.	TRBJ2-1	.	TGTGCCAGCAGCCGCTTGGGGGCCGACGGAGGGAATGAGCAGTTCTTC	CASSRLGADGGNEQFF
TRBV20-1	.	TRBJ2-7	few	TGCAGTGCCTTAGGGGACGCCCGCTCCTACGAGCAGTACTTC	CSALGDARSYEQYF
TRBV4-2	.	TRBJ2-5	once	TGTGCCAGCAGCCAAGGAGCACGTTACTTGGGGGAGACCCAGTACTTC	CASSQGARYLGETQYF
TRBV6-2/TRBV6-3	.	TRBJ2-7	.	TGTGCCAGCAGTTACAGGGGATCGTTTATCGGGGCCTCCTACGAGCAGTACTTC	CASSYRGSFIGASYEQYF
TRBV3-1	TRBD2	TRBJ2-1	few	TGTGCCAGCAGCCACGGGACTAGCGGACTTAACAATGAGCAGTTCTTC	CASSHGTSGLNNEQFF
TRBV9	TRBD2	TRBJ2-1	.	TGTGCCAGCAGCGTAGTCCCTAGCGGGGGTTACAATGAGCAGTTCTTC	CASSVVPSGGYNEQFF
TRBV29-1	.	TRBJ2-2	once	TGCAGCGTTTCTCGCTTAGTCACCGGGGAGCTGTTTTTT	CSVSRLVTGELFF
TRBV5-1	TRBD2	TRBJ2-7	.	TGCGCCAGCAGCTTAAGAGCGGGGGGTTTTTACGAGCAGTACTTC	CASSLRAGGFYEQYF
TRBV20-1	.	TRBJ1-1	.	TGCAGTGCCGTGGGGACACCCTATAACACTGAAGCTTTCTTT	CSAVGTPYNTEAFF
TRBV29-1	.	TRBJ2-7	many	TGCAGCGTTGTCCTTCCCTCTTACGAGCAGTACTTC	CSVVLPSYEQYF
TRBV20-1	.	TRBJ2-2	.	TGCAGTGCTAAAGTAACAGGAGCCACCGGGGAGCTGTTTTTT	CSAKVTGATGELFF
TRBV10-3	TRBD2	TRBJ2-5	.	TGTGCCATCAGTGAACCAGCGGGGGAGACCCAGTACTTC	CAISEPAGETQYF
TRBV6-2/TRBV6-3	.	TRBJ2-5	.	TGTGCCAGCAGTTACTCGAAAGGCCAGGTACAAGAGACCCAGTACTTC	CASSYSKGQVQETQYF
TRBV3-1	TRBD2	TRBJ2-7	.	TGTGCCAGCAGCCCCATAGCCCAGCGGGGCTCACGGGAGCAGTACTTC	CASSPIAQRGSREQYF
TRBV7-2	.	TRBJ1-5	.	TGTGCCAGCAGCCGGGGGTCTAGGGAGACCCAGCATTTT	CASSRGSRETQHF